This T cell receptor beta chain is from a study of vaccination effects on CD4 cells after COVID-19 (dated by TCRdb to 2021 to 2024). In terms of the full investigation: In the ViraFEST assay, PBMC were stimulated with viral peptide pools, and antigen-specific CD4+ T cell clonotypes were then identified by expansion using TCR sequencing. Each participant received two doses of an mRNA SARS-CoV-2 vaccine, either BNT162b2 or mRNA-1273. Two million PBMC per well were cultured in IMDM with around 5.3% human AB serum, 10 IU/ml IL-2 and gentamicin, plus 10 ug/ml peptides. SARS-CoV-2 spike-specific CD4+ TCR repertoires from before and after mRNA vaccination were compared in COVID-19 convalescent patients and in infection-naive vaccine recipients. Altogether, nine to ten COVID-19 convalescent patients and several SARS-CoV-2-naive healthy vaccine recipients made up the full study. Cultures from other donors in the study were sequenced using the Oncomine TCR Beta short-read assay on an Illumina iSeq 100.

After more than nine days of culture, CD4+ T cells were isolated with the EasySep CD4+ T cell isolation kit. None of the healthy vaccine recipients had a prior SARS-CoV-2 infection, which was confirmed by nucleocapsid antibody tests that came back negative both before and after vaccination. On days 3 and 7, half of the culture medium was replaced with fresh IL-2-containing medium. Each peptide stimulation condition was cultured in triplicate wells unless otherwise noted. Using Ficoll-Paque Plus gradient centrifugation, PBMC were separated from whole blood and then either used fresh or cryopreserved at -140C. Genomic DNA was extracted from cultured CD4+ T cells with the QIAamp micro DNA kit. Receptor amplification or capture employed the immunoSEQ multiplex PCR assay. TCR beta CDR3 sequencing was performed on DNA from the cultured, isolated CD4+ T cells. For the original study's pipeline: The analysis removed non-productive TCR sequences, trimmed reads to the CDR3 region, and retained only CDR3s that were 7 or more amino acids long. The MANAFEST web app was used to identify antigen-specific clonotypes by comparing expansion in peptide wells with expansion in reference cultures. To count as positive, a clone had to show expansion at FDR<0.05 compared with the reference and with all other wells, an odds ratio above 5, and a frequency above 0.1% in two replicate wells. A clonotype was called cross-reactive if it was significantly expanded both in SARS-CoV-2 spike wells and in at least one common cold coronavirus spike condition. CDR3 similarity was assessed by Levenshtein distance using the stringdist R package, and unrooted trees were constructed with ape in R 3.6.1. Drawn from immuneACCESS, this table holds only the in-frame rearrangements with V and J called that TCRdb kept. Clones are partly lost; checked studies trace under half to an unresolved V gene and leave the rest unexplained. The V and J calls and clone size are taken from that table; D and trimming were inferred from the DNA. The sample table holds over 45,000 clones, of which approximately 65% were seen once. The top ten hold 4.5% to 6.5% of the sample.

V is cut back by 1 base and J by 8 bases, with 12 bases in the junction unmatched. From cysteine to phenylalanine, the CDR3 is 18 amino acids long. Only the CDR3 portion is preserved as DNA: 54 bases, with reading frame beginning at the first base. The CDR1 and CDR2 encoded by the germline V gene (reference sequence) are LGHDT and YNNKEL. Points the paper makes about the study in general: The study was limited by a small number of convalescent patients and lacked early post-infection timepoints. At late post-vaccination timepoints, both infection-induced and vaccine-induced clones showed marked clonal contraction, consistent with waning T cell responses. In healthy vaccine recipients, vaccine-induced clones were almost all SARS-CoV-2 mono-reactive, with only 1 of 255 cross-reactive with common cold coronaviruses.

Comments on this clone: No antigen is known for it. No much larger clone exists at a distance of one base, and base qualities are not known.

This sequence was found in a human donor who received a COVID-19 vaccine. The chain links TRBV3-1 (or the pseudogene TRBV3-2) with TRBJ1-6, and 9 junctional nucleotides match TRBD1. Specimen: CD4+ T cells from PBMCs cultured without peptide, collected before COVID-19 vaccination. The sequence in DNA is TGTGCCAGCAGCCAAGTCCCCCCCGGACAGGGGAGGGATTCACCCCTCCACTTT. Translated, it reads CASSQVPPGQGRDSPLHF.